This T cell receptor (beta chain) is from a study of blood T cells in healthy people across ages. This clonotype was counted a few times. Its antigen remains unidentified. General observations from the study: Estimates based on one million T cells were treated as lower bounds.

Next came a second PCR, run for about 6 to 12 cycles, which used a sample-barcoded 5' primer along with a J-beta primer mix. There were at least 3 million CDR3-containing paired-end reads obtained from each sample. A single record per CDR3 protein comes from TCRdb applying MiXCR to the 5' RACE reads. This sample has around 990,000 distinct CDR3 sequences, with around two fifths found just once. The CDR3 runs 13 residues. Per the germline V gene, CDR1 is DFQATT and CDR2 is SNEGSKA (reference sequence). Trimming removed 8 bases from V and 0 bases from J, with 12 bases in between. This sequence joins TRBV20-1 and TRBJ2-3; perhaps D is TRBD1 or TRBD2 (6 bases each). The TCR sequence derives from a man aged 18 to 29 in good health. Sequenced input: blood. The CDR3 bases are TGCAGTCGAACAGGGACTAGCACAGATACGCAGTATTTT. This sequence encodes CSRTGTSTDTQYF.